The clone carrying this T cell receptor (beta chain) occurred a few times. Its target is unknown. Trimming cost V 5 bases and J 5 bases, with 16 bases left between them. Germline V gives CDR1 SGHTA, CDR2 FQGTGA. This CDR3 region has 14 residues. This entry belongs to a study of T-cell reconstitution after alpha-beta-depleted transplantation in children. Broader study findings: It was surviving recipient T cells and thymic progenitors that gave some patients high TCRbeta diversity at day 60. When one year had passed after transplant, most T-cell counts and diversity came from newly produced T cells.

As it was prepared, the TCRbeta library received unique molecular identifiers. MiXCR, run by TCRdb on the PCR reads, gives a single entry per CDR3 protein. The sample contains some 600,000 distinct CDR3 sequences, 10% to 15% of which appear only once. The sample in question was PBMCs, mostly from graft donor cells, obtained 360 days after TCRalphabeta/CD19-depleted stem cell transplant. The TCR sequence derives from a male patient aged 5 to 17 who had a stem cell transplant for acute myeloid leukemia, so the T cells may come from the graft donor. The chain is built from TRBV7-3 and TRBJ2-7, with D hard to call. The CDR3 sequence: CASSRTGWADEQYF. CDR3 sequence (DNA): TGTGCCAGCAGCCGCACCGGGTGGGCTGACGAGCAGTACTTC.